This T cell receptor (beta chain) was captured by sequencing in a study of CD8 T cells in ankylosing spondylitis (TCRdb year 2017). Study-level background: To find TCR variants linked to disease, the study profiled T cell receptor beta repertoires in ankylosing spondylitis patients and healthy donors. The full study cohort was made up of 20 to 25 ankylosing spondylitis patients and 108 healthy donors. Peripheral blood was sampled, and synovial fluid was additionally collected from ankylosing spondylitis patients.

For this clonotype: The clone's antigen remains unknown. No clone much larger than this one lies a single base away; base qualities are absent.

Ends trimmed: V by 8 bases, J by 7 bases; bases unmatched to a gene: 3. The CDR3 measures 13 amino acids from cysteine to phenylalanine. Of the read, only the CDR3 DNA is kept; its 39 bases are in frame from base 1. CDR1 and CDR2 are read off the germline V gene (reference sequence) as MNHEY and SMNVEV. For sequencing, an Illumina HiSeq 2500 was employed. TCR beta libraries were prepared by quantitative 5'-RACE with molecular barcodes. The authors' analysis ran thus. A new computational method, built on a probabilistic model of VDJ rearrangement, was used to identify disease-linked TCR variants. TCRdb reprocessing: public reads trimmed at Q25 with fastp, clones called with MiXCR, in-frame beta chains kept. Rows with one shared CDR3 protein collapse into an entry with the most common genes and DNA. TCRdb assigned the V and J calls; the authors' analysis was not used. The sample includes more than 650,000 distinct CDR3 sequences, with about 12% observed a single time. 0.45% to 0.6% of the sample is held by the ten biggest clonotypes.

Overall study outcomes, separate from this receptor: In peripheral blood, the disease-linked clones were found at relatively low frequencies and had a CD8+ phenotype. Some motif variants were previously reported in synovial fluid and blood of reactive arthritis patients, suggesting common disease-initiation mechanisms. Blood from ankylosing spondylitis patients appeared to be characterized by a TCR beta motif made up of several highly homologous amino acid variants. The disease-linked clones were reported as significantly enriched in matched synovial fluid samples from ankylosing spondylitis patients.

The sequence was collected from a male donor with ankylosing spondylitis. The sample comprised blood, either unsorted or a sorted T cell fraction (not recorded which). The chain uses TRBV27 and TRBJ1-6, and 9 junctional nucleotides match TRBD1. This receptor carries the CDR3 CASAGQGNSPLHF. The nucleotide sequence is given as TGTGCCAGCGCTGGACAGGGGAATTCACCCCTCCACTTT.